A single TCR beta chain is shown here with its context. Its antigen is currently unknown. The data derive from a study of vaccination and CD4 T cells after COVID-19. The wider study: The convalescents, six males and four females, included two who were Hispanic.

This CDR3 has 15 residues. CDR1 and CDR2 (germline): MNHNS, SASEGT. V lost 2 bases and J lost 4; bases outside the gene matches: 0. Cultured CD4+ T-cell DNA underwent Oncomine TCR Beta short-read sequencing. A single record per CDR3 protein comes from TCRdb applying MiXCR to the PCR reads. The data contain 5,000 or so distinct CDR3 sequences, around 40% of them seen just once; the ten biggest clones take up approximately 40%. Treatment indicated: approximately nine-day PBMC culture with coronavirus spike peptide pools or control peptides (ViraFEST assay). CD4+ T-cell collection from the unexposed donor predated the COVID-19 pandemic (2011-2018). Regarding the study as a whole: Data came from relatively few convalescent patients and lacked early post-infection timepoints.

The specimen was CD4+ T cells from blood, cultured in vitro. This receptor was obtained from a human donor in good health. This chain joins TRBV6-1 and TRBJ2-3; 13 nucleotides align to TRBD2. The CDR3 DNA follows: TGTGCCAGCAGTGAAACTAGCGGGGGGGCAGATACGCAGTATTTT. Protein sequence: CASSETSGGADTQYF.